This is a list of T cell receptor beta chains from one sample in a study of shared clonotypes between healthy human individuals. Using immunoSEQ multiplex PCR, the repertoire was profiled, and TCRdb retains in-frame clones only, with some absent. This table holds some 2,000,000 clones, roughly 95% found once. Sequencing was carried out using naive CD4+ T cells sorted from blood. The receptor set was obtained from a man aged 18 to 35 in good health. CDR3s leave out the opening cysteine and the closing phenylalanine or tryptophan.

length,J,V,CDR3
12,TRBJ1-1,TRBV10-1,ASSESSGDTEAF
13,TRBJ2-1,TRBV2,ASSEGDRGLHEQF
11,TRBJ1-2,TRBV7-9,ASSFGESYGYT
12,TRBJ1-3,TRBV2,ASSGDRQGNTIY
16,TRBJ1-6,TRBV5-5,ASSPGTGGYLDNSPLH
10,TRBJ2-2,TRBV6-1,ASSTLPGELF
14,TRBJ2-7,TRBV5-6,ASSAYGWTGGYEQY
10,TRBJ2-5,TRBV25-1,ASSENAETQY
13,TRBJ1-3,TRBV27,ASRETGGSGNTIY
12,TRBJ1-3,TRBV2,ASRTGFSGNTIY